This TCR beta chain was found in a study of blood T cell repertoires in COVID-19 (dated by TCRdb to 2018 to 2020). Regarding the study in general: Collaborator samples came from the United States, Italy and Spain and covered acute and convalescent phases of COVID-19. The prospective study material was composed of cDNA or gDNA derived from T cells, B-cell-depleted T cells, or PBMCs. Subjects who had been exposed to COVID-19, were actively infected with it, or had recovered from it provided the deeply sampled blood TCRbeta repertoires that made up the dataset. The repertoires were made available in a free public database intended to serve as a resource for research on the immune response to SARS-CoV-2. Samples came from the ongoing ImmuneRACE study (first 160 participants) plus 1,254 subjects from 6 global collaborators. Nearly every sample came with metadata listing a de-identified subject ID, COVID-19 status, age in years and sex. HLA class I and class II types, where available, came from metadata supplied by the sample provider rather than from assay-based typing. What the study reported, not specific to this receptor: Clinical and demographic metadata were provided uncurated, with the amount varying by source and participant.

The CDR3 holds 13 amino acids from the cysteine to the phenylalanine. The DNA shown is the 39-base CDR3, in frame from base 1. CDR1 and CDR2, looked up from the germline V gene, are MDHEN and SYDVKM. The V end gives up 7 bases and the J end 4 bases, leaving 7 bases in the junction not matched to a gene. Each collaborating institution followed its own protocols to collect whole blood in K2EDTA tubes. For TCRbeta analysis, collaborator samples were shipped as frozen whole blood, as isolated PBMCs, or as DNA extracted from either sample type. About this clone: Its antigen is not yet known. No per-base quality is available; no much larger clone lies one base away.

TCRbeta CDR3 regions were amplified from genomic DNA by means of the immunoSEQ Assay, a bias-controlled multiplex PCR. The published analysis was carried out like this. The number of nucleated cells in each sample was estimated by amplification of reference gene primers within the assay. To quantify the absolute abundance of each unique TCRbeta CDR3 rearrangement, sequence reads were collapsed and filtered. Productive Simpson clonality was computed per sample as the square root of Simpson's diversity index over productive rearrangements. The table comes from immuneACCESS by way of TCRdb, which keeps in-frame sequences with V and J called. Part of the clones is missing from these tables; in studies checked, under half for an unresolved V gene and the rest for unknown reasons. The V and J calls and clone size are taken from that table; D and trimming were inferred from the DNA. For this sample the table gives approximately 240,000 clones, of which 70% to 85% were detected only once. The ten largest clones take up 4% to 6% of the sample.

The sequenced sample was peripheral blood. This sequence uses TRBV28 and TRBJ2-7, with 7 bases aligning to TRBD1. This TCR came from a woman aged 80 or over with active or convalescent COVID-19. The nucleotides are TGTGCCAGCACCGGGACAGTTAATTACGAGCAGTACTTC. Its translation reads: CASTGTVNYEQYF.